Here is one T cell receptor (beta chain) with its context. The data originate from a study of blood T cell repertoires in COVID-19. Overall study context: T cells, B-cell-depleted T cells, or PBMCs supplied cDNA or gDNA.

With 6 bases removed from V and 0 bases from J, the gap between germline ends came to 16 bases. From germline, CDR1 is MDHEN and CDR2 SYDVKM. The CDR3 spans 16 residues. In the original analysis: Counts of nucleated cells, estimated from reference gene primer amplification, were obtained. The repertoire was sequenced with immunoSEQ multiplex PCR; TCRdb's copy has only in-frame clones and lacks some. V, J and clone size are taken as reported in that table, and D and trimming were inferred from the DNA itself. The sample includes some 260,000 clones, around 83% of them seen just once. The chain links TRBV28 to TRBJ2-3; D might be TRBD1 (5 bases). The origin of this receptor is an elderly man with acute or convalescent COVID-19. Sequenced sample: peripheral blood. CDR3: CASRPYGAGSTDTQYF. CDR3 DNA sequence: TGTGCCAGCAGGCCCTATGGGGCAGGGAGCACAGATACGCAGTATTTT.